The text below deals with one TCR beta chain. Germline V gene lookup returns CDR1 LNHDA and CDR2 SQIVND (reference sequence). CDR3 length equals 16 residues. With 3 bases clipped from V and 3 bases from J, the junction kept 5 bases outside the gene matches. The data were taken from a study of PD-L1 blockade in urothelial cancer. Only in-frame clones appear in the TCRdb table, and some are missing; sequencing was by immunoSEQ multiplex PCR. Among under 40,000 clones, roughly four fifths were seen once, and the ten largest hold approximately 3.5%. Metastatic or locally advanced urothelial carcinoma was present in the patients.

The input for sequencing was PBMCs, taken around atezolizumab (anti-PD-L1) treatment. The TCR sequence derives from a man in his sixties or seventies with urothelial cancer. The genes are TRBV19 and TRBJ1-5; TRBD1 matches 10 bases. CDR3 DNA: TGTGCCAGTAGTATGGGACAGGGGTGGGCCAATCAGCCCCAGCATTTT. Its protein product is CASSMGQGWANQPQHF.